This TCR beta chain came from a study of T cell clonotyping in hematopoietic cell transplantation. Study-wide results and caveats: After transplant, recipient diversity fell while pathologically expanded clonotypes grew through day 180.

Repertoires were generated with immunoSEQ multiplex PCR, while TCRdb's copy carries only in-frame clones and drops some. The sample shows 1,500 to 2,500 clones, 85% to 95% of them seen only once. Of note for this clone: Antigen specificity is unknown.

Blood collection times were about day -28 and days 30, 100, 180 posttransplant. Germline V lookup: CDR1 SGHAT, CDR2 FQNNGV. The CDR3 is made up of 16 amino acids. J was trimmed by 2 bases and V by 1 base; bases with no gene match: 7. The clonotype comes from a female patient in her fifties who had an allogeneic stem cell transplant from a related donor, so the T cells may come from the graft donor. Some clones in this sample may be carry-over from other donors' samples. The gene calls are TRBV11-2 and TRBJ2-7; the match to TRBD1 covers 8 bases. The sequences come from peripheral blood mononuclear cells, collected 30 days after allogeneic stem cell transplant. The CDR3 loop is CASSLVRTGLTYEQYF. The CDR3, as DNA: TGTGCCAGCAGCTTAGTTCGGACAGGGTTAACCTACGAGCAGTACTTC.